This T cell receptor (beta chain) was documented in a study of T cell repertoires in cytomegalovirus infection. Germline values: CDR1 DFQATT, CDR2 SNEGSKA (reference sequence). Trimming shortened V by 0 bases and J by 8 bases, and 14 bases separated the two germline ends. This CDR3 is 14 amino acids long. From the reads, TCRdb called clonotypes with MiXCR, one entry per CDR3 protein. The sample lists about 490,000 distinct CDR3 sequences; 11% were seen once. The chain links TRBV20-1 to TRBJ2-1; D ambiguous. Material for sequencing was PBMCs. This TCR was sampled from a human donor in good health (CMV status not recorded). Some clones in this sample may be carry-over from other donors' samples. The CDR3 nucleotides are TGCAGTGCTAGAGATCCCAGCGTATCGGATGAGCAGTTCTTC. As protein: CSARDPSVSDEQFF.